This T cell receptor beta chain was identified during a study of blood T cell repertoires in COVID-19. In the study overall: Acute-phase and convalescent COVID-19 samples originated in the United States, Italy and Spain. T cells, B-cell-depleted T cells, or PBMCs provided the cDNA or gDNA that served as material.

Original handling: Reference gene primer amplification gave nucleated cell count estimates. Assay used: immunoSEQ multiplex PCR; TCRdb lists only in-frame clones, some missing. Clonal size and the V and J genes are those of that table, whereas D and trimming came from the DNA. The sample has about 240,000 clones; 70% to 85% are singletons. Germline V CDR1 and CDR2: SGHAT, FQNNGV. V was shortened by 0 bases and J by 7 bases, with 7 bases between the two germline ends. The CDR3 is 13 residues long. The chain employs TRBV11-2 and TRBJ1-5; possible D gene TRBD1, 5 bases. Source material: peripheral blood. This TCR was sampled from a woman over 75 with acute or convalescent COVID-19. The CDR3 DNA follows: TGTGCCAGCAGCTTAGACAGGGCCCAGCCCCAGCATTTT. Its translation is CASSLDRAQPQHF.